Listed below are T cell receptor beta chains from one sample, sequenced in a study of graft-versus-host responses after intestinal transplantation. The method was immunoSEQ multiplex PCR; TCRdb's version includes in-frame clones alone and lacks a portion of them. The sample lists 95,000 to 150,000 clones, about 95% occurring once. Their cognate antigens are unknown. The sample in question was unstimulated CD8+ T cells sorted from spleen or lymph node cells, obtained before intestinal transplant. The receptors shown here come from a human donor who received an intestinal transplant. CDR3s include the opening cysteine and the closing phenylalanine or tryptophan. The listing skips clone size in some rows; elsewhere it reads once, few, many or a size class.

clone size	V gene	CDR3 length	CDR3 protein
once	TRBV9	15	CASSAQGNLNTEAFF
-	TRBV28	16	CASSPDERDFTDTQYF
-	TRBV9	15	CASSPYGGNGNTIYF
-	TRBV9	17	CASSPALSSGSYNEQFF
-	TRBV28	13	CASAPSSTYEQYF
-	TRBV15	16	CATSTSGHLGNQPQHF
-	TRBV5-4	16	CASSPNSAMVVDTQYF
-	TRBV9	15	CASSVVARGADTQYF
-	TRBV11-1	14	CASSRGGRIYGYTF
-	TRBV7-9	13	CASSLREAWEQFF
-	TRBV5-4	15	CASSLGWGSSYEQYF
-	TRBV20-1	11	CSAWAGHEQYF
-	TRBV4-1	14	CASSQVLFTYEQYF
-	TRBV5-1	15	CASSFATGAAYEQYF
-	TRBV10-1	13	CASSKGVNTEAFF
-	TRBV27	14	CASSFSVQSYEQYF
-	TRBV28	14	CASSPILGGPGYTF
-	TRBV6-1	17	CASSEGYGEWTGNTIYF
-	TRBV19	16	CASSISLAGGYNEQFF
once	TRBV28	14	CASRLPGQGAGDTF
-	TRBV4-1	15	CASSQRRLADNEQFF
-	TRBV4-1	15	CASSQGVQGGETQYF
-	TRBV4-2	16	CASSQGREGSYNEQFF
-	TRBV27	17	CASSPSGTGFWGGELFF
-	TRBV28	14	CASSLLERGLEQYF
-	TRBV7-4	19	CASSHITICPWGPTYEQYF
-	TRBV19	14	CASSPGQWLGEQYF
-	TRBV10-2	15	CASSWTGGADTEAFF
-	TRBV19	16	CASSISGSGRLETQYF
-	TRBV6-5	14	CASSDPGLNQPQHF
-	TRBV2	16	CASSEMWLAATDTQYF
-	TRBV28	14	CASSLSGAGTEAFF
-	TRBV2	12	CASSDFTDTQYF
-	TRBV5-5	15	CASSLGWGQAYGYTF
few	TRBV19	15	CASRRRTGRTDTQYF
-	TRBV19	14	CASSITGTSGLQFF
-	TRBV6-6	11	CASSADYEQYF
-	TRBV5-5	16	CASSQDLGEPSYEQYF
-	TRBV28	13	CASTDRGVETQYF
-	TRBV7-2	14	CASSLTSGRSEQYF
-	TRBV5-6	14	CASKTSGFQETQYF